The 25 T cell receptor beta chains presented below share a single source sample, sequenced in a study of blood T cell repertoires in COVID-19. Here immunoSEQ multiplex PCR was the method, and the copy in TCRdb shows in-frame clones only, minus some. The sample includes 45,000 to 50,000 clones, about 83% seen only once; the top ten take less than 9.5%. The source material was peripheral blood. All receptors derive from a man older than 75 in a cohort sampled during active COVID-19.

This chain joins TRBV2 and TRBJ1-2; 7 nucleotides match TRBD1. Trimming took 6 bases from V and 2 from J; bases not matched to a gene: 6. The CDR3 contains 14 residues. Germline V gene sequence: CDR1 SNHLY, CDR2 FYNNEI. DNA for the CDR3: TGTGCCAGCAGGGCTGGACAGGAGAACTATGGCTACACCTTC. It encodes CASRAGQENYGYTF. The entire variable domain, with the rest obtained from reference TRBV2 and TRBJ1-2, is as follows: EPEVTQTPSHQVTQMGQEVILRCVPISNHLYFYWYRQILGQKVEFLVSFYNNEISEKSEIFDDQFSVERPDGSNFTLKIRSTKLEDSAMYFCASRAGQENYGYTFGSGTRLTVV.

The count of this clone is one. This chain uses TRBV3-1 (or the pseudogene TRBV3-2) with TRBJ1-1; TRBD1 matches 10 bases. The ends lost 6 bases at V and 4 bases at J; junction bases unmatched: 8. CDR1 and CDR2 from the germline V gene are LGHDT and YNNKEL (reference sequence). This CDR3 contains 15 residues. This chain's CDR3 is CASSPGDRGSTEAFF. CDR3 nucleotide sequence: TGTGCCAGCAGTCCGGGGGACAGGGGATCCACTGAAGCTTTCTTT.

V gene TRBV30 combines with J gene TRBJ1-3; D possibly corresponds to TRBD1 (5 bases). CDR1 GTSNPN and CDR2 SVGIG come from the germline V gene (reference sequence). This CDR3 region has 15 residues. Trimming took off 4 bases at V and 8 bases at J, with 21 bases between the two ends. This CDR3 reads CAWTPGLTRGDTIYF. CDR3 in DNA: TGTGCCTGGACCCCGGGACTGACAAGAGGAGACACCATATATTTT.

The rearrangement uses TRBV30 and TRBJ2-3, with 10 nucleotides matching TRBD1. CDR1 is GTSNPN and CDR2 is SVGIG in the germline V gene (reference sequence). The CDR3 consists of 15 residues. V was pared by 4 bases and J by 1 base, with 5 bases of the junction left unmatched. The CDR3 coding sequence is TGTGCCTGGAAGGGACAGGGGCTGGGCACAGATACGCAGTATTTT. This codes for CAWKGQGLGTDTQYF.

The chain combines TRBV27 with TRBJ2-1; 13 bases match TRBD2. The CDR3 is made up of 15 amino acids. V gave up 3 bases and J gave up 9 bases; unmatched junction bases: 5. Germline CDR1 is MNHEY and CDR2 is SMNVEV (reference sequence). The CDR3 DNA reads as TGTGCCAGCAGTTTCCCGGGACTAGCGGGAAGTGAGCAGTTCTTC. Translated, it gives CASSFPGLAGSEQFF.

This sequence joins TRBV11-3 and TRBJ1-2; D gene ambiguous. CDR1 SGHNT and CDR2 YENEEA come from the germline V gene. This CDR3 comprises 18 residues. Trimming took 3 bases from V and 3 from J, leaving 23 bases between them. Here the CDR3 reads CASSFSTLVSREDYGYTF. CDR3 DNA sequence: TGTGCCAGCAGCTTTTCGACCCTCGTTTCGAGGGAGGACTATGGCTACACCTTC.

This chain uses TRBV7-2 with TRBJ2-1; 13 bases map to TRBD2. V gave up 6 bases and J gave up 0 bases; unmatched junction bases: 8. CDR1 is SGHTA, CDR2 FQGNSA, per germline. The CDR3 has 18 residues. The CDR3 protein is CASSRTSGSHSSYNEQFF. The DNA for the CDR3 is TGTGCCAGCAGTCGGACTAGCGGGAGTCATAGCTCCTACAATGAGCAGTTCTTC.

The V and J genes are TRBV7-2 and TRBJ2-7, with TRBD2 identical over 9 bases. Germline CDR1 SGHTA, CDR2 FQGNSA. The V segment lost 3 bases and the J segment 5 bases; nucleotides outside the gene matches: 5. This CDR3 is built from 14 residues. CDR3 region: CASSFSGSSDEQYF. The CDR3 DNA sequence: TGTGCCAGCAGCTTTAGCGGGAGTAGCGACGAGCAGTACTTC.

The chain uses TRBV28 and TRBJ1-6; 7 bases line up with TRBD1. V gave up 7 bases and J gave up 9 bases; unmatched junction bases: 9. The germline gives CDR1 MDHEN, CDR2 SYDVKM. CDR3 length: 14 amino acids. The CDR3 bases are TGTGCCAGCACTTCGGACAGGCTGGGTTCACCCCTCCACTTT. Residues: CASTSDRLGSPLHF.

The chain links TRBV10-3 to TRBJ2-7; 9 bases match TRBD1. This CDR3 comprises 16 residues. V shed 6 bases, J shed 3 bases, and the junction held 12 bases outside the gene matches. Germline CDR1 ENHRY, CDR2 SYGVKD. The CDR3 DNA reads TGTGCCATCAGCACCTCCGGGACAGGGAGTATCTACGAGCAGTACTTC. Amino acids: CAISTSGTGSIYEQYF.

The chain carries TRBV4-1 and TRBJ2-2; 12 bases agree with TRBD2. Trimming cost V 0 bases and J 6 bases; bases outside gene matches: 2. Germline V CDR1 and CDR2: MGHRA, YSYEKL. The CDR3 covers 16 residues. The CDR3 DNA reads as TGCGCCAGCAGCCAAGATCTAGCGGGGGGGCCCGGGGAGCTGTTTTTT. Its protein product is CASSQDLAGGPGELFF.

The CDR3 loop is CASSPLGGTSNQPQHF. CDR3 coding DNA: TGTGCCAGCAGTCCCCTCGGGGGGACGAGCAATCAGCCCCAGCATTTT. The rearrangement links TRBV2 to TRBJ1-5; possibly TRBD1 for D (5 bases). The CDR3 is 16 residues long. Germline V gene lookup returns CDR1 SNHLY and CDR2 FYNNEI. Trimming pared 5 bases from V and 1 base from J, leaving 15 bases between.

The gene calls are TRBV30 and TRBJ2-3, with 7 nucleotides matching TRBD2. This CDR3 is 13 amino acids long. V lost 2 bases, J lost 2 bases, and 1 base stayed unmatched. From germline, CDR1 is GTSNPN and CDR2 SVGIG (reference sequence). CDR3 coding DNA: TGTGCCTGGAGTCGGGACTACACAGATACGCAGTATTTT. Translation gives CAWSRDYTDTQYF.

The chain couples TRBV5-1 to TRBJ1-1, with D perhaps matching TRBD1 (5 bases). This CDR3 has 13 residues. Trimming took off 7 bases at V and 1 base at J, with 11 bases between the two ends. The germline CDR1 and CDR2 sequences are SGHRS and YFSETQ. The CDR3, as DNA: TGCGCCAGCTCACAGGTAACGAACACTGAAGCTTTCTTT. Translation gives CASSQVTNTEAFF.

This chain links TRBV6-4 with TRBJ2-5, with a tentative D call TRBD2 (5 bases). Deletions cut 5 bases from V and 5 bases from J, with 12 bases between. Germline V CDR1 and CDR2: MRHNA, SNTAGT. This CDR3 is built from 13 residues. CDR3 sequence (DNA): TGTGCCAGCAGTCTAAAGAAGCGGGAGACCCAGTACTTC. Its protein is CASSLKKRETQYF.

J is TRBJ2-6 and V is TRBV7-9; a possible D gene is TRBD2 (5 bases). The germline CDR1 and CDR2 sequences are SEHNR and FQNEAQ (reference sequence). The CDR3 has 18 amino acids. V was pared by 3 bases and J by 2 bases, with 17 bases between. This CDR3 reads CASSLTNGPLAGANVLTF. The CDR3 bases are TGTGCCAGCAGCTTGACTAACGGACCTCTGGCTGGGGCCAACGTCCTGACTTTC.

The chain has TRBV5-1 and TRBJ2-5; 10 nucleotides agree with TRBD1. The CDR3 consists of 14 residues. The germline V gene encodes CDR1 SGHRS and CDR2 YFSETQ. The V and J ends lost 5 bases and 5 bases, in that order; junction bases with no gene match: 6. In DNA, the CDR3 is TGCGCCAGCAGTGTCAAGGGACAGGGGGAGACCCAGTACTTC. Amino acids: CASSVKGQGETQYF.

The chain joins TRBV7-2 to TRBJ2-3, with 8 bases matching TRBD2. Germline V lookup: CDR1 SGHTA, CDR2 FQGNSA. V was clipped by 5 bases and J by 0 bases; unmatched bases: 13. This CDR3 has 18 amino acids. CDR3 bases: TGTGCCAGCAGCCCCCGCCGGGTGGGCGGGGGGAGCACAGATACGCAGTATTTT. This translates into CASSPRRVGGGSTDTQYF.

This clone was picked up one time. The rearrangement links TRBV15 to TRBJ1-2; D call uncertain. Germline lookup yields CDR1 LNHNV and CDR2 YYDKDF (reference sequence). There are 18 residues in the CDR3. Trimming took 1 base from V and 0 from J, leaving 18 bases between them. CDR3 amino acids: CATSRGQVTSSANYGYTF. The CDR3 region has the DNA TGTGCCACCAGCAGAGGCCAGGTGACCTCATCAGCTAACTATGGCTACACCTTC.

In DNA, the CDR3 is TGTGCCAGCAGCCAAGATGTAGTGGGGGGCGGGAGTGAAAAACTGTTTTTT. Translation gives CASSQDVVGGGSEKLFF. The chain combines TRBV4-2 with TRBJ1-4; D perhaps matches TRBD1 (6 bases). Germline assignment: CDR1 LGHNA and CDR2 YNFKEQ. The CDR3 extends over 17 amino acids. V was trimmed by 0 bases and J by 7 bases, leaving 18 bases between them.

CDR3 DNA sequence: TGTGCCAGCAGACGTAGCGATGCCTACGAGCAGTACTTC. This codes for CASRRSDAYEQYF. The V and J genes are TRBV27 and TRBJ2-7; D is perhaps TRBD2 (5 bases). Trimming shortened V by 6 bases and J by 2 bases, and 11 bases separated the two germline ends. The CDR3 is made up of 13 amino acids. CDR1 MNHEY and CDR2 SMNVEV come from the germline V gene (reference sequence).

The V call is TRBV7-9, the J call TRBJ2-3; the match to TRBD1 covers 7 bases. The V segment lost 3 bases and the J segment 1 base; nucleotides outside the gene matches: 13. The CDR3 has 18 amino acids. Looked up from germline, CDR1 is SEHNR and CDR2 is FQNEAQ (reference sequence). The CDR3 nucleotides read TGTGCCAGCAGCTTCCCCCGAGGTGGGGACAGTCGCACAGATACGCAGTATTTT. This gives the protein CASSFPRGGDSRTDTQYF. Filled out from reference TRBV7-9 and TRBJ2-3, the complete variable domain reads DTGVSQNPRHKITKRGQNVTFRCDPISEHNRLYWYRQTLGQGPEFLTYFQNEAQLEKSRLLSDRFSAERPKGSFSTLEIQRTEQGDSAMYLCASSFPRGGDSRTDTQYFGPGTRLTVL.

V is TRBV6-6 and J is TRBJ1-1; maybe TRBD1 (6 bases). V was cut by 5 bases and J by 4 bases, with 14 bases left in between. The length of the CDR3 is 14 residues. Germline values: CDR1 MNHNY, CDR2 SVGAGI (reference sequence). The CDR3 bases are TGTGCCAGCAGTGACCAGGGGTATACCACTGAAGCTTTCTTT. Translation gives CASSDQGYTTEAFF.

The V and J genes are TRBV19 and TRBJ2-7; 8 bases agree with TRBD2. Per the germline V gene, CDR1 is LNHDA and CDR2 is SQIVND (reference sequence). J gave up 6 bases and V 6 bases, and 7 bases lay outside the gene matches. This CDR3 region has 13 residues. The CDR3: CASRKAGVREQYF. The CDR3 coding sequence is TGTGCCAGTAGGAAAGCGGGAGTTCGCGAGCAGTACTTC.

The gene calls are TRBV27 and TRBJ1-1; possibly TRBD1 for D (5 bases). Trimming removed 6 bases from V and 1 base from J, with 9 bases in between. In germline, CDR1 is MNHEY, CDR2 SMNVEV (reference sequence). CDR3 length equals 13 residues. The CDR3 region has the DNA TGTGCCAGCAGGACGACAGCGAACACTGAAGCTTTCTTT. Translating it yields CASRTTANTEAFF.